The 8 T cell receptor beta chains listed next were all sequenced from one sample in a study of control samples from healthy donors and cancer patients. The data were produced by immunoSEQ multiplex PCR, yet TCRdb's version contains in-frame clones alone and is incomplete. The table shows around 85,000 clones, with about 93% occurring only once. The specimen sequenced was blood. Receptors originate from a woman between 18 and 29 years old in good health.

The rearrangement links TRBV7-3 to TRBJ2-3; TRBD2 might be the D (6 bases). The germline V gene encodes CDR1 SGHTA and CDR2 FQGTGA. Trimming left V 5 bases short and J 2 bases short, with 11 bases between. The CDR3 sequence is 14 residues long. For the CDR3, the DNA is TGTGCCAGCAGCGGGGGACTTCACACAGATACGCAGTATTTT. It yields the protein CASSGGLHTDTQYF.

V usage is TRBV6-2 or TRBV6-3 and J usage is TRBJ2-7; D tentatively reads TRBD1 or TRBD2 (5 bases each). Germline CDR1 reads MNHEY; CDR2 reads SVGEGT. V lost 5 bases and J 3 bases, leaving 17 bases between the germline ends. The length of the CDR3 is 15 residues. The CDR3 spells CASSRRDGEVYEQYF. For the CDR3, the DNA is TGTGCCAGCAGTCGAAGGGACGGCGAAGTCTACGAGCAGTACTTC.

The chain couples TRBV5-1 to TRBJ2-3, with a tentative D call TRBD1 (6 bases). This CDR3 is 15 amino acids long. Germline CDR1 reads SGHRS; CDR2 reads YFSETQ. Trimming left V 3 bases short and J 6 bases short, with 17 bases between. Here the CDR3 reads CASSWDLKQGDTQYF. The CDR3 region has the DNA TGCGCCAGCAGCTGGGACCTTAAACAGGGTGATACGCAGTATTTT.

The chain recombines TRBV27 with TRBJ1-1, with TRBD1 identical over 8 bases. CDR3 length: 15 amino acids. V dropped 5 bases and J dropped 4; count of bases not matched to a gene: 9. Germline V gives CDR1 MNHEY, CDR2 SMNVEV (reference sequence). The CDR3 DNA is TGTGCCAGCAGTCGGGGACAGGTTCGTATCACTGAAGCTTTCTTT. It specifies CASSRGQVRITEAFF.

In nucleotides, the CDR3 is TGCAGCGTTGACAGGGGGACTAGCGGGAGCTACAATGAGCAGTTCTTC. It is translated as CSVDRGTSGSYNEQFF. The chain joins TRBV29-1 to TRBJ2-1; TRBD2 matches 14 bases. The CDR3 has 16 amino acids. V was clipped by 3 bases and J by 3 bases; unmatched bases: 4. Germline CDR1 SQVTM, CDR2 ANQGSEA.

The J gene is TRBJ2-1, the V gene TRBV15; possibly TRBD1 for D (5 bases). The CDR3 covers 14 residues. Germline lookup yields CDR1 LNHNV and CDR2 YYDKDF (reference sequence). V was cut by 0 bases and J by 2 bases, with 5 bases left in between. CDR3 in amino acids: CATSRDRAYNEQFF. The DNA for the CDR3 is TGTGCCACCAGCAGAGACAGGGCCTACAATGAGCAGTTCTTC.

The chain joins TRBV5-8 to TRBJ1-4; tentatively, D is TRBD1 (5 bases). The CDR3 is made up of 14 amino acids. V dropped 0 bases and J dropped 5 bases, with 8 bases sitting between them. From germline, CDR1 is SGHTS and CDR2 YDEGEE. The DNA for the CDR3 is TGTGCCAGCAGCTTGGGCCGGGGCAATGAAAAACTGTTTTTT. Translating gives CASSLGRGNEKLFF.

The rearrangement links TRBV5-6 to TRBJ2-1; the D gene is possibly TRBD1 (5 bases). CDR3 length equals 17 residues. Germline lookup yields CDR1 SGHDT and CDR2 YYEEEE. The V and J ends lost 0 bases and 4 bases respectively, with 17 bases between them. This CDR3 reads CASSLEVLGPVYNEQFF. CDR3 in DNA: TGTGCCAGCAGCTTGGAGGTTCTGGGGCCCGTTTACAATGAGCAGTTCTTC.